Included here is one T cell receptor beta chain sequence, with context. Its cognate antigen is unknown. The germline V gene encodes CDR1 SGHTS and CDR2 YDEGEE. V shed 0 bases, J shed 1 base, and the junction held 5 bases outside the gene matches. The CDR3 runs 17 residues. This entry comes from a study of cytomegalovirus exposure and HLA in healthy donors. A multiplex PCR was run with 60 Vbeta primers and 13 Jbeta primers. This table comes from immunoSEQ multiplex PCR, and its TCRdb copy is limited to in-frame clones, with some not included. The profile shows about 110,000 clones, around 69% of them singletons. Broader study findings: In a later analysis, an Asian-associated ancestry cluster reportedly showed fewer N-insertions than the roughly 700-donor mean.

Sequenced: PBMCs. This chain connects TRBV5-8 to TRBJ2-1, with TRBD2 identical over 9 bases. The TCR comes from a woman aged 35 to 49 in good health and CMV-seropositive. The CDR3 is CASSLVGGGGSYNEQFF. The CDR3 nucleotides are TGTGCCAGCAGCTTGGTGGGCGGGGGGGGTTCCTACAATGAGCAGTTCTTC.